Following are 2 T cell receptor beta chains from one sample sequenced in a study of T-cell reconstitution after alpha-beta-depleted transplantation in children (dated by TCRdb to 2016 to 2017). Library method: PCR. TCRdb shows the sequencer as Illumina HiSeq 2500. TCR library preparation used molecular barcoding, with unique molecular identifiers applied to normalize quantification of the TCRbeta repertoire. TCRdb passed the public sequencing reads through fastp at Q25 and MiXCR, retaining productive beta sequences. Rows are unified per CDR3 protein, each entry keeping the most common DNA and genes. The sample has over 70,000 distinct CDR3 sequences on record, 12% of them singletons. About 15% of the sample is held by the ten biggest clonotypes. The source was PBMCs from the stem cell graft donor, collected from the stem cell graft. The receptor source for this set is a human donor who donated a stem cell graft to a child with inherited bone marrow failure.

CDR3 nucleotides: TGTGCCAGCAGCTTTGACAGGCCGACCTACAATGAGCAGTTCTTC. This codes for CASSFDRPTYNEQFF. The chain employs TRBV7-9 and TRBJ2-1, with a possible D match to TRBD1 (6 bases). The V end was cut by 3 bases, the J end by 2 bases, with 11 bases between. The CDR3 runs 15 residues. CDR1 is SEHNR and CDR2 is FQNEAQ in the germline V gene (reference sequence).

This clonotype was counted at least ten times. The rearrangement uses TRBV21-1 and TRBJ1-1; no check of the table's D call, TRBD1, against the DNA was made. TRBV21-1 is a pseudogene segment. The CDR3 extends over 16 amino acids. CDR3 protein: CASSKAQGPQPLVAFF. In DNA, the CDR3 is TGTGCCAGCAGCAAAGCTCAGGGGCCCCAACCCTTGGTGGCTTTCTTT.